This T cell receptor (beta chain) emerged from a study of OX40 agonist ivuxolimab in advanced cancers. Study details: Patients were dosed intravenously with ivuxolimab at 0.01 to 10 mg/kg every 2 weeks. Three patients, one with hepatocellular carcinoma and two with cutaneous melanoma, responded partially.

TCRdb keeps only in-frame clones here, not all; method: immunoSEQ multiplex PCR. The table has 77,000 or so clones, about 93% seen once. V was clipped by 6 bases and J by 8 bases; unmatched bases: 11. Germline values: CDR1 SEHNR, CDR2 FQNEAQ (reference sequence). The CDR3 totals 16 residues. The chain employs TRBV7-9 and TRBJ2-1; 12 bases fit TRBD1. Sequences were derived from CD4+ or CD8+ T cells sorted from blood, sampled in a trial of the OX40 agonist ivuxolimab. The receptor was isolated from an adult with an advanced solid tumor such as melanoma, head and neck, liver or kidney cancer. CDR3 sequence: CASRPWGTGGIDEQFF. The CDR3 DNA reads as TGTGCCAGCAGACCGTGGGGGACAGGGGGCATCGATGAGCAGTTCTTC.